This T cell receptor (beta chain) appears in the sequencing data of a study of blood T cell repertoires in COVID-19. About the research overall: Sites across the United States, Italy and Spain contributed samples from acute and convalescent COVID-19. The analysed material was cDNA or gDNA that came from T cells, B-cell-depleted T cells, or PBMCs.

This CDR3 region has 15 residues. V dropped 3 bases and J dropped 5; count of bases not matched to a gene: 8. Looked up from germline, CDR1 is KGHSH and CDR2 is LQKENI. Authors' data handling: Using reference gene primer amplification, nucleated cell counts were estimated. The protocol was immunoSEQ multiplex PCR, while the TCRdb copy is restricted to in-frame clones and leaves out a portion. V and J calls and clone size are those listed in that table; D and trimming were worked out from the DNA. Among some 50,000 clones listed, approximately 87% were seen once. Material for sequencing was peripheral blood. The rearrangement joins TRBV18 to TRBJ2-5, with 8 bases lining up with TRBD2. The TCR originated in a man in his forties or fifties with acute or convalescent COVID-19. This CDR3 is CASSPPSGSRETQYF. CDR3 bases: TGTGCCAGCTCACCCCCTAGCGGGTCCCGGGAGACCCAGTACTTC. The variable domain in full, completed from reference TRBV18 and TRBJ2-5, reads NAGVMQNPRHLVRRRGQEARLRCSPMKGHSHVYWYRQLPEEGLKFMVYLQKENIIDESGMPKERFSAEFPKEGPSILRIQQVVRGDSAAYFCASSPPSGSRETQYFGPGTRLLVL.